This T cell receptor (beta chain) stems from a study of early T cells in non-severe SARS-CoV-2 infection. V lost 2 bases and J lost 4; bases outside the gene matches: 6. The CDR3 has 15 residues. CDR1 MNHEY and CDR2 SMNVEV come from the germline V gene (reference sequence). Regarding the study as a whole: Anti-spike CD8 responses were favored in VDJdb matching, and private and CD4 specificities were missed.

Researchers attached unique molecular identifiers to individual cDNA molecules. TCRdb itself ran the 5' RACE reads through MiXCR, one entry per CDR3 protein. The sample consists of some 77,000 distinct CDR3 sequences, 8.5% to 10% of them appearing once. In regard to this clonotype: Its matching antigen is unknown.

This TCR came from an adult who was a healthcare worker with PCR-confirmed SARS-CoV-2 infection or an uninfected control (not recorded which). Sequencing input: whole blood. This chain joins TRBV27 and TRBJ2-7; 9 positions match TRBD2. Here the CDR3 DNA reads TGTGCCAGCAGTTTAAGGCGGGAGGGTTGGTACGAGCAGTACTTC. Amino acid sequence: CASSLRREGWYEQYF.